This T cell receptor (beta chain) stems from a study of shared clonotypes between healthy human individuals. General observations from the study: Researchers sampled blood only, noting tissue repertoires likely differ. How much donors shared clonotypes was expected to be affected by sequencing depth. Larger estimated richness was generally seen in naive subsets than in memory subsets. Clonotypes shared by all four sorted-subset donors had higher generation probabilities than non-shared clonotypes.

Clones were sequenced by immunoSEQ multiplex PCR, and TCRdb holds only the in-frame ones, with some missing. The sample contains more than 2 million clones, approximately 96% of which appear only once. With V trimmed by 2 bases and J by 3 bases, 10 bases remained unmatched. The CDR3 runs 17 residues. The germline V gene has CDR1 LGHNT and CDR2 FRNRAP. As to this clone: Its specificity is unknown.

This TCR was recovered from a man younger than 35 in good health. The chain recombines TRBV12-5 with TRBJ1-5; 7 nucleotides line up with TRBD1. The sequencing sample was made of naive CD4+ T cells sorted from blood. Subset of the sample: CD45RA+ positively selected. The CDR3 is CASGLSGDRAYNQPQHF. CDR3 nucleotide sequence: TGTGCTAGTGGTTTGTCGGGAGACAGGGCTTACAATCAGCCCCAGCATTTT.